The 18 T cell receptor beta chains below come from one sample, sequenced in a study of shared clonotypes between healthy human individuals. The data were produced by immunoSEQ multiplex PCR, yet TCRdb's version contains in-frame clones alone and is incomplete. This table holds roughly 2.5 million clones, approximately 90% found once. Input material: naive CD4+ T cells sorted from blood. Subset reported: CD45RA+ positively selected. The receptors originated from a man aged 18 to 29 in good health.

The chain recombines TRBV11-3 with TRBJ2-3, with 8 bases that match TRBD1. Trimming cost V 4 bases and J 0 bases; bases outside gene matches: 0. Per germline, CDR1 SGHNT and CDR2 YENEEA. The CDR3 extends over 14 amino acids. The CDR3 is CASSWDRSTDTQYF. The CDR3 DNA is TGTGCCAGCAGCTGGGACAGGAGCACAGATACGCAGTATTTT.

Written as DNA, the CDR3 is TGTGCCAGGCCCCGGGGCGCCCCCGCTAATGAGCAGTTCTTC. It encodes CARPRGAPANEQFF. The chain is built from TRBV2 and TRBJ2-1; D is tentatively TRBD1 or TRBD2 (5 bases each). CDR1 and CDR2 from the germline V gene are SNHLY and FYNNEI. Trimming stripped 9 bases from V and 7 bases from J, with 19 bases between. CDR3 length: 14 residues.

Here the CDR3 DNA reads TGTGCCAGCAGCTTAACTGAGGGTCGAGAAAAACTGTTTTTT. It is translated as CASSLTEGREKLFF. The chain combines TRBV7-9 with TRBJ1-4; D uncertain. CDR1 and CDR2 from the germline V gene are SEHNR and FQNEAQ (reference sequence). Deletions cut 2 bases from V and 8 bases from J, with 12 bases between. This CDR3 is built from 14 residues.

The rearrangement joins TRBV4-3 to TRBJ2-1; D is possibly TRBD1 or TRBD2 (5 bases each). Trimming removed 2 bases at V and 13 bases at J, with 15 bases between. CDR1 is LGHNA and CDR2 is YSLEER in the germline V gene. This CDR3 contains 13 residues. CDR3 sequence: CASSQFTPGRQFF. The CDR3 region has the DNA TGCGCCAGCAGCCAATTTACCCCGGGACGTCAGTTCTTC.

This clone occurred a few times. The DNA of the CDR3 is TGTGCCAGCAGTGCGGACAGGGGTGTTTCACCCCTCCACTTT. Translation: CASSADRGVSPLHF. This chain connects TRBV2 to TRBJ1-6, with 9 bases aligning to TRBD1. The ends lost 4 bases at V and 9 bases at J; junction bases unmatched: 4. The CDR3 consists of 14 residues. The germline CDR1 and CDR2 sequences are SNHLY and FYNNEI.

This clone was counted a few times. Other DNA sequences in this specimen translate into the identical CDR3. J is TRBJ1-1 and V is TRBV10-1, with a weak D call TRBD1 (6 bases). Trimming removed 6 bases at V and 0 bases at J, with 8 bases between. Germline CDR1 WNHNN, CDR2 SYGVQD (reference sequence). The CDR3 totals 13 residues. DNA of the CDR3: TGCGCCAGCAGGAGGACAGTGAACACTGAAGCTTTCTTT. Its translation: CASRRTVNTEAFF.

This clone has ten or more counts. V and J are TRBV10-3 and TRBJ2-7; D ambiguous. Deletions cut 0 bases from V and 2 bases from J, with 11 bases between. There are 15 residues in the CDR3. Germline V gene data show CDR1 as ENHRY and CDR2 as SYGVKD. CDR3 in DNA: TGTGCCATCAGTGAGTCAGACACTTTGACCTACGAGCAGTACTTC. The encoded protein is CAISESDTLTYEQYF.

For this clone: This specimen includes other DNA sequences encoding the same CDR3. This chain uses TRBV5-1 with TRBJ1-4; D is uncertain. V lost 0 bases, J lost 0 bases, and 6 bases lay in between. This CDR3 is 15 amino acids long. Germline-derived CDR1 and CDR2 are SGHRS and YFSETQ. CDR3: CASSLVGATNEKLFF. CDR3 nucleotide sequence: TGCGCCAGCAGCTTGGTCGGGGCAACTAATGAAAAACTGTTTTTT.

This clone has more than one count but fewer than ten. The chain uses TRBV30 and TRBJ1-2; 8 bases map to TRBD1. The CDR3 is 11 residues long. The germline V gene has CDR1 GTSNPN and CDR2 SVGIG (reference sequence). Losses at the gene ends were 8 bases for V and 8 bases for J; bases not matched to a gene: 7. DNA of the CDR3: TGTGCCGGACCCAGGGGGCTAGGCTACACCTTC. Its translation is CAGPRGLGYTF.

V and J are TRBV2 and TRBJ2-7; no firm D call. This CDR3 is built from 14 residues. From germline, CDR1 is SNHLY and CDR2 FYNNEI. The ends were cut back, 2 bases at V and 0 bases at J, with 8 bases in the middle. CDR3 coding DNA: TGTGCCAGCAGTGAATATCAGTTCTCCTACGAGCAGTACTTC. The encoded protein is CASSEYQFSYEQYF.

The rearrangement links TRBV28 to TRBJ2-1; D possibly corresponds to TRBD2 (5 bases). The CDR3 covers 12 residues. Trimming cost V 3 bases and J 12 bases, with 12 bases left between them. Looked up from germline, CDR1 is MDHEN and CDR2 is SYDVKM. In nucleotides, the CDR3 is TGTGCCAGCAGTTTCGGTCTACGGGGGCAGTTCTTC. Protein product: CASSFGLRGQFF. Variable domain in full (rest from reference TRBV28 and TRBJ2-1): DVKVTQSSRYLVKRTGEKVFLECVQDMDHENMFWYRQDPGLGLRLIYFSYDVKMKEKGDIPEGYSVSREKKERFSLILESASTNQTSMYLCASSFGLRGQFFGPGTRLTVL.

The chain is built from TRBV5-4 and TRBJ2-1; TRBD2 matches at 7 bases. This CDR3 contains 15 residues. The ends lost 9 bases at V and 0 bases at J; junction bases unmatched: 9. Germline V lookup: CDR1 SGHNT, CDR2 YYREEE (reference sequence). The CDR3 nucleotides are TGTGCCACCAAAACCGGGGGGTCCTCCTACAATGAGCAGTTCTTC. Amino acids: CATKTGGSSYNEQFF.

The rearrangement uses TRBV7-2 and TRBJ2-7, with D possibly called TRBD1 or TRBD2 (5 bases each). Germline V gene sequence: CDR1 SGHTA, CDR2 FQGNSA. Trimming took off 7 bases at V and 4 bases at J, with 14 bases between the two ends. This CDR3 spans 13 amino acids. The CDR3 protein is CASNFEGSYEQYF. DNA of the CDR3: TGTGCCAGCAACTTCGAGGGGTCGTACGAGCAGTACTTC.

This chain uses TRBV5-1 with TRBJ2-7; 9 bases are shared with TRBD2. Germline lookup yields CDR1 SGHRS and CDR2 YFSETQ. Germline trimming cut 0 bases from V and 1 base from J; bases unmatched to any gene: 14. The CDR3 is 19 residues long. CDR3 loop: CASSLVLEASGKGSYEQYF. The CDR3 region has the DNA TGCGCCAGCAGCTTGGTTCTGGAGGCTAGCGGGAAAGGGTCCTACGAGCAGTACTTC.

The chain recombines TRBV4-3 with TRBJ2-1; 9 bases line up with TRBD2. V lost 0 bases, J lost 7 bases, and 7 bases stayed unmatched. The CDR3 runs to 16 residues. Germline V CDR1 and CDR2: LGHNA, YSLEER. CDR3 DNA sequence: TGCGCCAGCAGCCAAGATCGGAGTAGCGGGAGTAATGAGCAGTTCTTC. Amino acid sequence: CASSQDRSSGSNEQFF.

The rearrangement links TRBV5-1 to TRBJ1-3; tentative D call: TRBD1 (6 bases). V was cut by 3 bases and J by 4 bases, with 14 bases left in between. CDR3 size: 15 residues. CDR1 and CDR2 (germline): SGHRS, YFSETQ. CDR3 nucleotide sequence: TGCGCCAGCAGCTCCTCAGGGGTCGAAGGAAACACCATATATTTT. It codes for CASSSSGVEGNTIYF.

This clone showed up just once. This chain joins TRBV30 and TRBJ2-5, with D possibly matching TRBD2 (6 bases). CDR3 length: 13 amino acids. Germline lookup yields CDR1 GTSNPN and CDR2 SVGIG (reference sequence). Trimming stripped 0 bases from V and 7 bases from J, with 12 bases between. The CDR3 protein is CAWSVQNGGTQYF. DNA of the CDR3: TGTGCCTGGAGTGTACAGAACGGGGGGACCCAGTACTTC.

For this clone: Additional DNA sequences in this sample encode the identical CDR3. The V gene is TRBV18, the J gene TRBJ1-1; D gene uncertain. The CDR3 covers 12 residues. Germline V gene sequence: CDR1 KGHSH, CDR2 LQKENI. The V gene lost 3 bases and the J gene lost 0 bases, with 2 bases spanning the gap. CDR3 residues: CASSPLNTEAFF. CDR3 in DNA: TGTGCCAGCTCACCGTTGAACACTGAAGCTTTCTTT.